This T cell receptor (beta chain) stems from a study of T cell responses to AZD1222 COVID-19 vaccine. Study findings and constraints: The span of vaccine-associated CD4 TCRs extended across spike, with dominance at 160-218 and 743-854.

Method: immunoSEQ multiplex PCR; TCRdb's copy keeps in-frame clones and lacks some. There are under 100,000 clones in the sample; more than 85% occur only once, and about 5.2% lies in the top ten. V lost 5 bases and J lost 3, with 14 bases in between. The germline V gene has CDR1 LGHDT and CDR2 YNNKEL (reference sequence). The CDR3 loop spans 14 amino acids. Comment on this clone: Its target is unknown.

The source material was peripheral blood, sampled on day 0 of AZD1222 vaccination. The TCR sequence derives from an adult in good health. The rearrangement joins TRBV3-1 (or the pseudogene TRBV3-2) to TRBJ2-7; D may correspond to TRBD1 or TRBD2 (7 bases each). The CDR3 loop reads CASSIRGGGYEQYF. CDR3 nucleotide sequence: TGTGCCAGCAGCATCAGGGGGGGAGGCTACGAGCAGTACTTC.